This note documents a single T cell receptor (beta chain) sequence. This sample is part of a study of blood T cell repertoires in COVID-19. The participants were between roughly 18 and 89 years old and came from some 23 US areas. TCRdb's copy holds only in-frame clones and misses some; the assay was immunoSEQ multiplex PCR. Of about 480,000 clones in the sample, roughly 90% were seen once. The CDR3 covers 14 residues. Germline loops: CDR1 SGHTA, CDR2 FQGNSA. The V end was cut by 4 bases, the J end by 2 bases, with 10 bases between. Source material: PBMCs or T cells enriched from blood (not recorded which). The chain couples TRBV7-2 to TRBJ2-3; TRBD1 is a possible D gene (6 bases). This sequence originates from a woman aged 40 to 49 who had recovered from COVID-19. CDR3 protein: CASSSDRNTDTQYF. In DNA, the CDR3 is TGTGCCAGCAGCTCGGACAGAAACACAGATACGCAGTATTTT.